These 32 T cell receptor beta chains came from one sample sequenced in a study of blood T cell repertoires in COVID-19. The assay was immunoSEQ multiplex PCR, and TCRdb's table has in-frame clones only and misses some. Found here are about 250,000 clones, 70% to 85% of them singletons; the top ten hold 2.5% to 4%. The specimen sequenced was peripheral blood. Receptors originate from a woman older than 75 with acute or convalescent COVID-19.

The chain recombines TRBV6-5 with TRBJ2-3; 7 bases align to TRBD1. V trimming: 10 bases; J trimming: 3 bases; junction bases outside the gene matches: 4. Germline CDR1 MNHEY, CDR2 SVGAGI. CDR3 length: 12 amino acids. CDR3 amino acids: CAINRGTDTQYF. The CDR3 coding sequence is TGTGCCATCAACAGGGGAACAGATACGCAGTATTTT.

CDR3 DNA sequence: TGTGCCAGCAGTTTTTTTCTAGCGGGAGTAGAGACCCAGTACTTC. Its translation is CASSFFLAGVETQYF. The V and J genes are TRBV27 and TRBJ2-5; 10 bases are shared with TRBD2. CDR3 size: 15 residues. Germline V gene sequence: CDR1 MNHEY, CDR2 SMNVEV (reference sequence). V lost 3 bases, J lost 4 bases, and 5 bases stayed unmatched.

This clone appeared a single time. CDR3 protein: CASSSQAGVETQYF. The CDR3 nucleotides are TGTGCCAGCAGCTCGCAGGCCGGGGTAGAGACCCAGTACTTC. V usage is TRBV5-4 and J usage is TRBJ2-5; a possible D gene is TRBD2 (5 bases). V was shortened by 3 bases and J by 4 bases, with 13 bases between the two germline ends. This CDR3 has 14 amino acids. Germline CDR1 is SGHNT and CDR2 is YYREEE (reference sequence).

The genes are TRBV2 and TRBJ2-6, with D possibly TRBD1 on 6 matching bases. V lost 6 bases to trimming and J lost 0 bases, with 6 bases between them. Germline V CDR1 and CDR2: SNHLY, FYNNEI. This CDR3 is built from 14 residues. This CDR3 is CASRDSSGANVLTF. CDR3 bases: TGTGCCAGCAGGGACAGCTCTGGGGCCAACGTCCTGACTTTC.

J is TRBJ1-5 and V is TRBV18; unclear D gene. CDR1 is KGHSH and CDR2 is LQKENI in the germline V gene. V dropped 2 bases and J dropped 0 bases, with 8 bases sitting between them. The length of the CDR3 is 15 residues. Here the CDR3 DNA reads TGTGCCAGCTCACCAACGGTTTATAGCAATCAGCCCCAGCATTTT. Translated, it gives CASSPTVYSNQPQHF.

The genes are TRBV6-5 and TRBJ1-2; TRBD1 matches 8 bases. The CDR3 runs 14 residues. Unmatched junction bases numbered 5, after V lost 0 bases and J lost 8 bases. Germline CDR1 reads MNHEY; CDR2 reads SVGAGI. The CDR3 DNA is TGTGCCAGCAGTTACTCCTACAGGGGGGAAGGCTACACCTTC. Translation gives CASSYSYRGEGYTF.

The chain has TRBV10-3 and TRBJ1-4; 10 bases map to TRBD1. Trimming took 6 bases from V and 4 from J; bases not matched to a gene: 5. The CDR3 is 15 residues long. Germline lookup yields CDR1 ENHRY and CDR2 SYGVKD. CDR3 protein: CAISRQGAINEKLFF. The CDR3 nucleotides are TGTGCCATCAGCCGACAGGGGGCCATTAATGAAAAACTGTTTTTT.

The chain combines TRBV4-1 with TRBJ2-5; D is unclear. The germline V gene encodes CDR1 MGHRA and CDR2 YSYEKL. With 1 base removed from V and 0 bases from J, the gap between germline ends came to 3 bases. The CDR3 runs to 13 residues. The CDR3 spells CASSQADQETQYF. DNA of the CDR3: TGCGCCAGCAGCCAAGCAGACCAAGAGACCCAGTACTTC.

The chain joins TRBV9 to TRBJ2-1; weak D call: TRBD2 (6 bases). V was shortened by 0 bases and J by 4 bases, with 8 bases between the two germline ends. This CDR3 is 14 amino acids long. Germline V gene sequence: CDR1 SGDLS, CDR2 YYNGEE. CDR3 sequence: CASSVAGDYNEQFF. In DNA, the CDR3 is TGTGCCAGCAGCGTAGCGGGAGATTACAATGAGCAGTTCTTC.

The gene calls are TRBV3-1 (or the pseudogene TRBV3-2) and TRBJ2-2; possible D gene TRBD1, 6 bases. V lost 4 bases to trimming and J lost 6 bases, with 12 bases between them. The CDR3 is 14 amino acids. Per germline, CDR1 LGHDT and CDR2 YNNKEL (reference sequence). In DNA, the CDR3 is TGTGCCAGCAGCCGGGACAACTATCCCGGGGAGCTGTTTTTT. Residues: CASSRDNYPGELFF.

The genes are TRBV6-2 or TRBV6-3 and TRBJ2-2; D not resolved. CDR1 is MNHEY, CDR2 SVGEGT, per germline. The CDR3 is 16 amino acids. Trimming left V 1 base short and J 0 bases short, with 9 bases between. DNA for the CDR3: TGTGCCAGCAGTTACTTTTCCCCTTCGAACACCGGGGAGCTGTTTTTT. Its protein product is CASSYFSPSNTGELFF.

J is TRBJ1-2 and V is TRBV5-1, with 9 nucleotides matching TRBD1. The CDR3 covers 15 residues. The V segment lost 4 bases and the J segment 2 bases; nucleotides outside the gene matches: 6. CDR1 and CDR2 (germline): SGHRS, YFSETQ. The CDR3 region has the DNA TGCGCCAGCAGCCTGGGGGACAGGGACAACTATGGCTACACCTTC. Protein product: CASSLGDRDNYGYTF.

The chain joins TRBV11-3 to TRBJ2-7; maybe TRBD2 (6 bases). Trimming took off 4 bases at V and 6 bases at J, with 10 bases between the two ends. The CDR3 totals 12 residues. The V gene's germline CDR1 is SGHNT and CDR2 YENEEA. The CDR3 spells CASSSPTSEQYF. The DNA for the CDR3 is TGTGCCAGCAGCTCCCCGACTAGCGAGCAGTACTTC.

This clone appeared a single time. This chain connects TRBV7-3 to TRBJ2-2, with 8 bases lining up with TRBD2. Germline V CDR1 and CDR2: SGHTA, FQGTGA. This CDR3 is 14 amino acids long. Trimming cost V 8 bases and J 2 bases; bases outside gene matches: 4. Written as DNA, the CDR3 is TGTGCCAGCGGAGCGGGGGCCAACACCGGGGAGCTGTTTTTT. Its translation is CASGAGANTGELFF.

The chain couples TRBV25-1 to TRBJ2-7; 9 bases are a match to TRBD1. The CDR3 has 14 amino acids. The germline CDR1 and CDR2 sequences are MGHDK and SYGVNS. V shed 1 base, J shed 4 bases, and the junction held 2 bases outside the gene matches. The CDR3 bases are TGTGCCAGCAGTGAATTCGACAGGGGGTACGAGCAGTACTTC. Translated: CASSEFDRGYEQYF.

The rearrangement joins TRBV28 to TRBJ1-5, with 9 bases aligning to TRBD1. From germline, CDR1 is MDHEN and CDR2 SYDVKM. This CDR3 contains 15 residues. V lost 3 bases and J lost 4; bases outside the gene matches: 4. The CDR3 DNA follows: TGTGCCAGCAGTTTCCGGGACAGGGCGAATCAGCCCCAGCATTTT. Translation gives CASSFRDRANQPQHF.

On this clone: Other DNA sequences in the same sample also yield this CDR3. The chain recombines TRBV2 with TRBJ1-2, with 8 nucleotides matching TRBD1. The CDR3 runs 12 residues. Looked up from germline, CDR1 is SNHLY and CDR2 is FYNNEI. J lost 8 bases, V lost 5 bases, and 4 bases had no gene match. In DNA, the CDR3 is TGTGCCAGCAGTCGGACAGGGTTGGGCTACACCTTC. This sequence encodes CASSRTGLGYTF.

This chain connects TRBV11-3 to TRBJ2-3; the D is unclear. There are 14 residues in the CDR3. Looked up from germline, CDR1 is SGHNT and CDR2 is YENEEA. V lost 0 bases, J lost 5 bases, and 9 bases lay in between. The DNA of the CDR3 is TGTGCCAGCAGCTTAGAGGGTAGCCGAGATACGCAGTATTTT. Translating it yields CASSLEGSRDTQYF.

The CDR3 nucleotides are TGTGCCAGCAGCCGGACAGCCTATGGCTACACCTTC. Amino acids: CASSRTAYGYTF. The genes are TRBV13 and TRBJ1-2, with D perhaps TRBD1 (6 bases). Germline values: CDR1 PRHDT, CDR2 FYEKMQ (reference sequence). The CDR3 spans 12 residues. Trimming cost V 5 bases and J 4 bases, with 8 bases left between them.

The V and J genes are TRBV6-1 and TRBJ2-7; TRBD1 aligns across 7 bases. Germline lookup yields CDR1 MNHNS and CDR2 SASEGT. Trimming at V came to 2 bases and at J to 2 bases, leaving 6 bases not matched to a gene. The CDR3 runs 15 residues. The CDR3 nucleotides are TGTGCCAGCAGTGAAACCTGGACAGGACCCTACGAGCAGTACTTC. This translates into CASSETWTGPYEQYF.

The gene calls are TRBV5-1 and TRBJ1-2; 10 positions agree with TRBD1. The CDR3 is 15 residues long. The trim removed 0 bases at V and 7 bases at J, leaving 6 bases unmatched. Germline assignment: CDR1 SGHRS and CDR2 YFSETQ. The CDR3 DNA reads TGCGCCAGCAGCTTGGGGGACAGGGGCCCTCTTGGCTACACCTTC. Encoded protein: CASSLGDRGPLGYTF. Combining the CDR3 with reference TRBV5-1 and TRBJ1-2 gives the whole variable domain KAGVTQTPRYLIKTRGQQVTLSCSPISGHRSVSWYQQTPGQGLQFLFEYFSETQRNKGNFPGRFSGRQFSNSRSEMNVSTLELGDSALYLCASSLGDRGPLGYTFGSGTRLTVV.

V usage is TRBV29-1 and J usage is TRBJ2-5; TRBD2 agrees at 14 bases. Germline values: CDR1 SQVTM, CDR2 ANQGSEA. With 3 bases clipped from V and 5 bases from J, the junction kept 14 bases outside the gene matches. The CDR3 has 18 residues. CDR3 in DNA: TGCAGCGTTGAGGACCCGGGACTAGCGGGGGCCTTCGGGGAGACCCAGTACTTC. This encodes CSVEDPGLAGAFGETQYF.

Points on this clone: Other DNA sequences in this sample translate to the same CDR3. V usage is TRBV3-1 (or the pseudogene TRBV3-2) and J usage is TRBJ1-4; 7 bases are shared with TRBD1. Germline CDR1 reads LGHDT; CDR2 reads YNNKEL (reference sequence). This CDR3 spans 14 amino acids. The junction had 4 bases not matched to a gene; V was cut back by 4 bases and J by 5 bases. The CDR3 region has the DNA TGTGCCAGCAGCCGCCGACAGGGAAATGAAAAACTGTTTTTT. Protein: CASSRRQGNEKLFF.

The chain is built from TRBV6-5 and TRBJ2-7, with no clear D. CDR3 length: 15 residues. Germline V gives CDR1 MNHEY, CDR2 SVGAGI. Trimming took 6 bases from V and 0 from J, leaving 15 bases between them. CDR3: CASSPRHVSSYEQYF. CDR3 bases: TGTGCCAGCAGCCCCCGACACGTCAGCTCCTACGAGCAGTACTTC.

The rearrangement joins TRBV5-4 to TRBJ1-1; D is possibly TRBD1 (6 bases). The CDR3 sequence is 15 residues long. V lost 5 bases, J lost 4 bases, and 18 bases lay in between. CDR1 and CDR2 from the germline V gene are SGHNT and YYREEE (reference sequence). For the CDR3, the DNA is TGTGCCAGCAGGAACCAGGGGAGGGCTTTCACTGAAGCTTTCTTT. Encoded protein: CASRNQGRAFTEAFF.

Here the CDR3 DNA reads TGTGCCAGCAGCCACCTAGGGGGCGGGACGGCCTATCAGCCCCAGCATTTT. Amino acid sequence: CASSHLGGGTAYQPQHF. The chain joins TRBV2 to TRBJ1-5, with 7 bases aligning to TRBD1. With 6 bases clipped from V and 5 bases from J, the junction kept 16 bases outside the gene matches. Germline V gene data show CDR1 as SNHLY and CDR2 as FYNNEI. This CDR3 contains 17 residues.

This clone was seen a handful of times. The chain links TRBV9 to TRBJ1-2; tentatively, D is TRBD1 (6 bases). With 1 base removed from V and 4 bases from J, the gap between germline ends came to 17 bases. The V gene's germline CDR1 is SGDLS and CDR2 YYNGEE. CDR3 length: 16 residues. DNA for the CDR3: TGTGCCAGCAGCGTATCACCCGGACAGCGCTCCTATGGCTACACCTTC. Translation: CASSVSPGQRSYGYTF.

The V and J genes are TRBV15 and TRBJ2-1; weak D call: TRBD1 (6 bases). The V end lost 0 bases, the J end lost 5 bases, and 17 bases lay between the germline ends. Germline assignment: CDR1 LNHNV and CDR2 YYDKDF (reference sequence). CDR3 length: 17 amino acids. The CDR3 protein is CATSRDPGTRLNNEQFF. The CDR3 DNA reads TGTGCCACCAGCAGAGATCCCGGGACACGGTTAAACAATGAGCAGTTCTTC. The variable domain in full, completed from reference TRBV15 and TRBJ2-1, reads DAMVIQNPRYQVTQFGKPVTLSCSQTLNHNVMYWYQQKSSQAPKLLFHYYDKDFNNEADTPDNFQSRRPNTSFCFLDIRSPGLGDTAMYLCATSRDPGTRLNNEQFFGPGTRLTVL.

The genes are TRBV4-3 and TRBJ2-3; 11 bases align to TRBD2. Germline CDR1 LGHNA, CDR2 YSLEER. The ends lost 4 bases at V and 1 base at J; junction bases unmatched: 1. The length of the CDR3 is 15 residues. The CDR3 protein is CASSPGLAGTDTQYF. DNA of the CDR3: TGCGCCAGCAGCCCGGGACTAGCGGGCACAGATACGCAGTATTTT.

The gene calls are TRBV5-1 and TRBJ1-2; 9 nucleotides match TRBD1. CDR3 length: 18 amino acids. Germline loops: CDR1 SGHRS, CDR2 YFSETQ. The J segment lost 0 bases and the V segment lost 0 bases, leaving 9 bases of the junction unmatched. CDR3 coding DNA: TGCGCCAGCAGCTTGGACGGGACAGGGTTATGGACTAACTATGGCTACACCTTC. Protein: CASSLDGTGLWTNYGYTF.

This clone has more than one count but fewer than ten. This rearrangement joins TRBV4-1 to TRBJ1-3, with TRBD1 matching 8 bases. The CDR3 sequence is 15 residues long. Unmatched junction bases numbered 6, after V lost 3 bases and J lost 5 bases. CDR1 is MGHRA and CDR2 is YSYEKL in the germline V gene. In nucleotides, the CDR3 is TGCGCCAGCAGCCACCCTGGACAGGGAAGAAACACCATATATTTT. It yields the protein CASSHPGQGRNTIYF.

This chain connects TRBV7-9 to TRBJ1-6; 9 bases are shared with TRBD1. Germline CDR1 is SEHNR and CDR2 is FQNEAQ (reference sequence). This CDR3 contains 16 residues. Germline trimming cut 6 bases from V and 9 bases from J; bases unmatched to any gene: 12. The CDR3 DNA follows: TGTGCCAGCAGACTACAGGGGGCCGGCGTTAGTTCACCCCTCCACTTT. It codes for CASRLQGAGVSSPLHF.